Described below is a single T cell receptor beta chain sequence and its context. Its antigen remains unknown. The sample originates from a study of T cell repertoires in cytomegalovirus infection. Study background: Indicated by public TCR beta signatures were CMV infection and matching HLA type.

Trimming cost V 3 bases and J 0 bases, with 2 bases left between them. The CDR3 is made up of 12 amino acids. Germline V CDR1 and CDR2: LNHDA, SQIVND (reference sequence). One entry per CDR3 protein, called by TCRdb with MiXCR from the reads. The table shows about 890,000 distinct CDR3 sequences, with approximately 31% occurring only once. The chain is built from TRBV19 and TRBJ1-1; D unclear. The origin of this receptor is a human donor in good health (CMV status not recorded). Some clones in this sample may be carry-over from other donors' samples. Source: cultured CD8+ T cells from PBMCs, taken from culture after CMV antigen stimulation. The CDR3 nucleotides read TGTGCCAGTAGTATGGTGAACACTGAAGCTTTCTTT. It specifies CASSMVNTEAFF. Supplemented by reference TRBV19 and TRBJ1-1, the full variable domain reads DGGITQSPKYLFRKEGQNVTLSCEQNLNHDAMYWYRQDPGQGLRLIYYSQIVNDFQKGDIAEGYSVSREKKESFPLTVTSAQKNPTAFYLCASSMVNTEAFFGQGTRLTVV.